This T cell receptor (beta chain) was sequenced in a study of shared clonotypes between healthy human individuals. CD45RO-negative cells were positively selected for CCR7, leaving out terminally differentiated effector memory CD45RA+ cells. The count of this clone is one. Its antigen is not known. The genomic DNA of each subset was split evenly across several immunoSEQ plates. Sequencing was performed with immunoSEQ multiplex PCR; in TCRdb, only in-frame clones are kept and a portion is missing. Here the sample spans around 2.1 million clones, roughly 91% being singletons. Whole-study findings and limits: Tissues were not sampled, only blood, and their repertoires likely differ.

Trimming cost V 3 bases and J 0 bases, with 8 bases left between them. The germline V gene has CDR1 PRHDT and CDR2 FYEKMQ (reference sequence). The CDR3 covers 14 residues. The chain combines TRBV13 with TRBJ1-1; D not certain. Sequenced material: naive CD8+ T cells from PBMCs. This sequence originates from a young man in good health. Some clones in this sample may be carry-over from other donors' samples. The CDR3 here is CASSFVTLNTEAFF. The CDR3 DNA is TGTGCCAGCAGCTTTGTGACATTGAACACTGAAGCTTTCTTT.